Listed below are T cell receptor beta chains from one sample, sequenced in a study of regulatory T cells in long-lasting Graves disease. TCRdb ran MiXCR on the multiplex PCR reads and lists one entry per CDR3 protein. Found here are 200,000 to 250,000 distinct CDR3 sequences, approximately 16% of them singletons; the top ten hold around 20%. Source: peripheral blood mononuclear cells (PBMCs), taken at new diagnosis, from a patient treated with antithyroid drugs. The receptor set was obtained from a female donor with Graves disease. Each CDR3 is given with its conserved first and last residue. Fields, in order: J gene, D gene, V gene, clone size, CDR3 DNA, CDR3 protein. The D gene is left open where the match is weak. Some rows mark clone size as missing; the rest say once, few, many or name a class of expanded clone.

>TRBJ2-3|-|TRBV12-3/TRBV12-4|many
TGTGCCAGCAGCAATCCAGGGACAGATACGCAGTATTTT
CASSNPGTDTQYF
>TRBJ2-3|-|TRBV11-2|many
TGTGCCAGCAGCTTATGGACATACACAGATACGCAGTATTTT
CASSLWTYTDTQYF
>TRBJ1-1|-|TRBV10-3|many
TGTGCCATCAGTGAGCCAGGCTCGTTCACTGAAGCTTTCTTT
CAISEPGSFTEAFF
>TRBJ2-1|TRBD2|TRBV20-1|many
TGCAGTGCTGCTAATAGCGGGCGCGTTAATGAGCAGTTCTTC
CSAANSGRVNEQFF
>TRBJ2-7|-|TRBV2|many
TGTGCCAGCAGGGTAGCTCGGGAGCAGTACTTC
CASRVAREQYF
>TRBJ2-7|TRBD2|TRBV11-2|many
TGTGCCAGCAGCTTAGCGGGAGGGATGGGCTACGAGCAGTACTTC
CASSLAGGMGYEQYF
>TRBJ2-7|-|TRBV10-3|many
TGTGCCATCAGTGAGTCCGAAGGGGAGGAGGCCGAGCAGTACTTC
CAISESEGEEAEQYF
>TRBJ2-1|-|TRBV19|many
TGTGCCAGTAGTAAGTCGAGACAGGGAGGCAATGAGCAGTTCTTC
CASSKSRQGGNEQFF
>TRBJ2-7|-|TRBV12-3/TRBV12-4|many
TGTGCCAGCAGTTCAGCTGAAACCGAGCAGTACTTC
CASSSAETEQYF
>TRBJ2-6|-|TRBV13|many
TGTGCCAGCAGCCGCCCAGCTGGGGCCAACGTCCTGACTTTC
CASSRPAGANVLTF
>TRBJ1-1|-|TRBV20-1|-
TGCAGTGCTCTATTTTTAGGCACTGAAGCTTTCTTT
CSALFLGTEAFF
>TRBJ1-3|-|TRBV18|-
TGTGCCAGCTCACTCCGGCGGCCCTCCTCTGGAAACACCATATATTTT
CASSLRRPSSGNTIYF
>TRBJ2-5|TRBD1|TRBV6-1|many
TGTGCCAGCAGTGAAGGGACAGGGGGAGGCCAAGAGACCCAGTACTTC
CASSEGTGGGQETQYF
>TRBJ2-2|TRBD2|TRBV3-1|few
TGTGCCAGCAGCTCCGGACTAGCGGGAGCCGGGGAGCTGTTTTTT
CASSSGLAGAGELFF
>TRBJ2-2|-|TRBV24-1|-
TGTGCCACCGCAAACATCGACGGCGGGGAGCTGTTTTTT
CATANIDGGELFF
>TRBJ1-1|-|TRBV7-2|many
TGTGCCAGCACCAGAGGGGCACTGAACACTGAAGCTTTCTTT
CASTRGALNTEAFF
>TRBJ2-5|-|TRBV12-5|few
TGTGCTAGTGGTTCCACTCGGACAGTCCAAGAGACCCAGTACTTC
CASGSTRTVQETQYF
>TRBJ1-1|TRBD1|TRBV7-9|many
TGTGCCAGCAGCTCGCCGGGACAGGGGGCAATAATGAACACTGAAGCTTTCTTT
CASSSPGQGAIMNTEAFF
>TRBJ2-5|-|TRBV3-1|many
TGTGCCAGCAGCCGGACGGAGACCCAGTACTTC
CASSRTETQYF
>TRBJ1-1|-|TRBV4-1|many
TGCGCCAGCAGCCCCCGATGGCTTGATGGAGTACAAACTAAAGAAGCTTTCTTT
CASSPRWLDGVQTKEAFF
>TRBJ2-1|-|TRBV5-1|many
TGCGCCAGCAGCTTGGTGCGGAGCAGAAGCTCCTACAATGAGCAGTTCTTC
CASSLVRSRSSYNEQFF
>TRBJ2-7|-|TRBV5-1|many
TGCGCCAGCAGCTTGGCTTTATCCGAAGTCTACGAGCAGTACTTC
CASSLALSEVYEQYF
>TRBJ1-2|-|TRBV6-5|few
TGTGCCAGCAGTTACCGGGTGAGAGGCTATGGCTACACCTTC
CASSYRVRGYGYTF
>TRBJ1-1|-|TRBV27|-
TGTGCCAGCAGTACCATTAGGGGGAACACTAAAGCTTTCTTT
CASSTIRGNTKAFF
>TRBJ2-2|TRBD2|TRBV5-8|-
TGTGCCAGCAGCTGGACTAGCGGACCTGGGGGCGGGGAGCTGTTTTTT
CASSWTSGPGGGELFF
>TRBJ2-2|-|TRBV9|many
TGTGCCAGCAGAACGGACCCTAACACCGGGGAGCTGTTTTTT
CASRTDPNTGELFF